Listed here are 20 T cell receptor beta chains from one sample, sequenced in a study of cytomegalovirus exposure and HLA in healthy donors. The PCR employed 60 Vbeta primers together with 13 Jbeta primers. Assay used: immunoSEQ multiplex PCR; TCRdb lists only in-frame clones, some missing. Here the sample spans 100,000 or so clones, just under 80% being singletons. The sample taken for sequencing was PBMCs. All receptors come from a male donor in good health and CMV-seronegative.

The rearrangement links TRBV29-1 to TRBJ2-5, with TRBD2 matching 9 bases. There are 15 residues in the CDR3. V lost 4 bases to trimming and J lost 2 bases; unmatched junction nucleotides: 8. Looked up from germline, CDR1 is SQVTM and CDR2 is ANQGSEA. CDR3 in amino acids: CSVVLAGLSQETQYF. Written as DNA, the CDR3 is TGCAGCGTTGTTCTAGCGGGACTCTCTCAAGAGACCCAGTACTTC.

The genes are TRBV28 and TRBJ2-7; 9 nucleotides agree with TRBD2. The germline CDR1 and CDR2 sequences are MDHEN and SYDVKM. The CDR3 runs 17 residues. The trim removed 4 bases at V and 2 bases at J, leaving 12 bases unmatched. The CDR3 reads CASSSPGGKRGAYEQYF. The DNA of the CDR3 is TGTGCCAGCAGTTCCCCCGGGGGTAAGCGGGGGGCCTACGAGCAGTACTTC.

This clone has just a few counts. The chain has TRBV9 and TRBJ2-1, with TRBD2 matching 15 bases. Germline lookup yields CDR1 SGDLS and CDR2 YYNGEE. This CDR3 has 17 residues. V shed 0 bases, J shed 5 bases, and the junction held 3 bases outside the gene matches. In DNA, the CDR3 is TGTGCCAGCAGCGTAGGGGGACTAGCGGGAGGAGACAATGAGCAGTTCTTC. It translates to CASSVGGLAGGDNEQFF. Looking up the rest from reference TRBV9 and TRBJ2-1 gives the full variable domain: DSGVTQTPKHLITATGQRVTLRCSPRSGDLSVYWYQQSLDQGLQFLIQYYNGEERAKGNILERFSAQQFPDLHSELNLSSLELGDSALYFCASSVGGLAGGDNEQFFGPGTRLTVL.

CDR3 protein: CASGTGLNTEAFF. CDR3 in DNA: TGTGCCAGCGGTACGGGGTTGAACACTGAAGCTTTCTTT. J is TRBJ1-1 and V is TRBV6-1; D is uncertain. The V end lost 8 bases, the J end lost 0 bases, and 10 bases lay between the germline ends. The CDR3 runs to 13 residues. Germline V gene lookup returns CDR1 MNHNS and CDR2 SASEGT.

Points on this clone: One end of the junction fails to match germline, which may point to a read error. This chain joins TRBV7-9 and TRBJ1-2; a weak D match, TRBD1 (5 bases). Germline loops: CDR1 SEHNR, CDR2 FQNEAQ (reference sequence). The CDR3 extends over 16 amino acids. The CDR3 DNA reads TGTTCCAGCAGCTTAGTGTTCGGGACTGGAGATAGCTTCTACACCTTC. It is translated as CSSSLVFGTGDSFYTF.

This clone was counted once. The chain links TRBV6-1 to TRBJ2-3; TRBD2 agrees at 9 bases. This CDR3 spans 13 amino acids. Trimming cost V 9 bases and J 4 bases; bases outside gene matches: 5. The germline V gene encodes CDR1 MNHNS and CDR2 SASEGT. DNA for the CDR3: TGTGCCAGTACTAGCGGGCGCGCAGATACGCAGTATTTT. It is translated as CASTSGRADTQYF.

V and J are TRBV21-1 and TRBJ2-3; TRBD1 is taken as the D call from the table, unchecked against the DNA. TRBV21-1 is described as a pseudogene. The CDR3 totals 15 residues. The CDR3 loop is CASSARDRGTDTQYF. As DNA, the CDR3 is TGTGCCAGCAGCGCCCGGGACAGGGGAACAGATACGCAGTATTTT.

The J gene is TRBJ1-5, the V gene TRBV15, with 7 bases that match TRBD1. The CDR3 is 15 amino acids. Germline CDR1 and CDR2: LNHNV and YYDKDF (reference sequence). The V and J ends lost 3 bases and 6 bases, in that order; junction bases with no gene match: 8. The CDR3 region is CATSSRIRQGQPQHF. The CDR3 DNA follows: TGTGCCACCAGCAGCAGAATCAGACAGGGTCAGCCCCAGCATTTT. The full variable domain, rest sourced from reference TRBV15 and TRBJ1-5, is DAMVIQNPRYQVTQFGKPVTLSCSQTLNHNVMYWYQQKSSQAPKLLFHYYDKDFNNEADTPDNFQSRRPNTSFCFLDIRSPGLGDTAMYLCATSSRIRQGQPQHFGDGTRLSIL.

The J gene is TRBJ2-1, the V gene TRBV2, with TRBD2 identical over 10 bases. This CDR3 region has 15 residues. With 2 bases clipped from V and 8 bases from J, the junction kept 6 bases outside the gene matches. CDR1 is SNHLY and CDR2 is FYNNEI in the germline V gene. In DNA form, the CDR3 reads TGTGCCAGCAGTGAACTAGCGGGAGAAGGTTATGAGCAGTTCTTC. Protein: CASSELAGEGYEQFF.

This chain connects TRBV7-9 to TRBJ2-5, with 7 bases matching TRBD2. The V and J ends lost 6 bases and 5 bases, in that order; junction bases with no gene match: 9. The CDR3 extends over 14 amino acids. In germline, CDR1 is SEHNR, CDR2 FQNEAQ (reference sequence). CDR3 residues: CASSQLAVVETQYF. Written as DNA, the CDR3 is TGTGCCAGCAGTCAGCTAGCGGTTGTGGAGACCCAGTACTTC.

The chain recombines TRBV11-2 with TRBJ2-1; D is possibly TRBD2 (5 bases). The CDR3 has 16 amino acids. V shed 4 bases and J shed 0 bases, with 13 bases lying between them. CDR1 is SGHAT, CDR2 FQNNGV, per germline. The chain's CDR3 is CASSSRADSSYNEQFF. The CDR3 DNA reads TGTGCCAGCAGCTCAAGAGCGGATAGCTCCTACAATGAGCAGTTCTTC.

J is TRBJ2-7 and V is TRBV2; D might be TRBD2 (7 bases). Looked up from germline, CDR1 is SNHLY and CDR2 is FYNNEI. The CDR3 has 14 residues. V was pared by 9 bases and J by 2 bases, with 17 bases between. This CDR3 is CASSGRGGTYEQYF. The DNA for the CDR3 is TGTGCCAGTTCTGGGAGGGGGGGAACCTACGAGCAGTACTTC.

Details on this clone: The junction and the germline gene differ at one end; a read error may be behind it. In the same sample, other DNA sequences code for this CDR3. The V and J genes are TRBV30 and TRBJ2-7, with TRBD2 matching over 9 bases. The germline V gene has CDR1 GTSNPN and CDR2 SVGIG (reference sequence). CDR3 length equals 15 residues. The CDR3 protein is CAWNLGAGGTYEQYF. The CDR3 coding sequence is TGCGCCTGGAATCTGGGAGCGGGAGGTACCTACGAGCAGTACTTC.

The rearrangement uses TRBV6-1 and TRBJ1-2; a possible D gene is TRBD1 (6 bases). From germline, CDR1 is MNHNS and CDR2 SASEGT. The CDR3 loop spans 14 amino acids. V was pared by 10 bases and J by 5 bases, with 20 bases between. The CDR3 nucleotides are TGTGCCACGGATGGGGGCAGACCGGGATATGGCTACACCTTC. Its translation is CATDGGRPGYGYTF.

The genes are TRBV5-1 and TRBJ1-1; 9 nucleotides match TRBD1. V was clipped by 4 bases and J by 4 bases; unmatched bases: 11. The V gene's germline CDR1 is SGHRS and CDR2 YFSETQ. The CDR3 contains 16 residues. The CDR3 spells CASSETPGQGGTEAFF. The CDR3 nucleotides are TGCGCCAGCAGCGAAACCCCGGGACAGGGAGGCACTGAAGCTTTCTTT.

The chain combines TRBV7-9 with TRBJ2-5; 7 nucleotides agree with TRBD1. Trimming at V came to 4 bases and at J to 5 bases, leaving 7 bases not matched to a gene. This CDR3 has 14 amino acids. Germline V CDR1 and CDR2: SEHNR, FQNEAQ (reference sequence). This CDR3 reads CASSSSGGTETQYF. CDR3 bases: TGTGCCAGCAGCTCGTCAGGGGGTACGGAGACCCAGTACTTC. Looking up the rest from reference TRBV7-9 and TRBJ2-5 gives the full variable domain: DTGVSQNPRHKITKRGQNVTFRCDPISEHNRLYWYRQTLGQGPEFLTYFQNEAQLEKSRLLSDRFSAERPKGSFSTLEIQRTEQGDSAMYLCASSSSGGTETQYFGPGTRLLVL.

This chain uses TRBV19 with TRBJ2-7, with TRBD2 matching 7 bases. V lost 6 bases, J lost 1 base, and 6 bases stayed unmatched. CDR3 length equals 14 residues. CDR1 LNHDA and CDR2 SQIVND come from the germline V gene (reference sequence). The CDR3 DNA follows: TGTGCCAGTAGACAGGAAGCGGGGTCCTACGAGCAGTACTTC. Translating gives CASRQEAGSYEQYF.

This clone was seen a few times. One junction end does not reproduce the germline sequence, and a read error may be involved. The chain joins TRBV7-9 to TRBJ2-7; 11 positions agree with TRBD2. The CDR3 runs to 15 residues. CDR1 is SEHNR, CDR2 FQNEAQ, per germline (reference sequence). In nucleotides, the CDR3 is TGTTCCAGCAGGAACGGTACTAGCGGGAGTTACGAGCAGTACTTC. It encodes CSSRNGTSGSYEQYF. The full variable domain, with the rest looked up from reference TRBV7-9 and TRBJ2-7, is DTGVSQNPRHKITKRGQNVTFRCDPISEHNRLYWYRQTLGQGPEFLTYFQNEAQLEKSRLLSDRFSAERPKGSFSTLEIQRTEQGDSAMYLCSSRNGTSGSYEQYFGPGTRLTVT.

The CDR3: CAWSPTLNTEAFF. The DNA of the CDR3 is TGTGCCTGGAGTCCGACACTGAACACTGAAGCTTTCTTT. The chain links TRBV30 to TRBJ1-1; D gene ambiguous. CDR1 and CDR2 (germline): GTSNPN, SVGIG (reference sequence). The CDR3 loop spans 13 amino acids. The V end lost 2 bases, the J end lost 0 bases, and 7 bases lay between the germline ends.

This clone was observed a handful of times. The chain joins TRBV2 to TRBJ1-1; D is perhaps TRBD1 (5 bases). Per germline, CDR1 SNHLY and CDR2 FYNNEI. The V and J ends lost 2 bases and 1 base respectively, with 14 bases between them. The CDR3 is 16 residues long. The CDR3 nucleotides are TGTGCCAGCAGTGAACGGAGGGGTGGGACGAACACTGAAGCTTTCTTT. This codes for CASSERRGGTNTEAFF.